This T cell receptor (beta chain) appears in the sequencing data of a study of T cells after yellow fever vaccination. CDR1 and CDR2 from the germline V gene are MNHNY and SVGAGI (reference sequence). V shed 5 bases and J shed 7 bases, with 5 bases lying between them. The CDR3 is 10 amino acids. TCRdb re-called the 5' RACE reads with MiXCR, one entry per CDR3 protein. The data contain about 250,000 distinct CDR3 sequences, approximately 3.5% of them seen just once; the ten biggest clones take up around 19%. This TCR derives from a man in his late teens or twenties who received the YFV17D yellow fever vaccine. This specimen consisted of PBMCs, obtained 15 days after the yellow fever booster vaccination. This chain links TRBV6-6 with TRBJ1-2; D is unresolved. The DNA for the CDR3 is TGTGCCAGCAGTCCCGCTGGCTACACCTTC. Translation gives CASSPAGYTF.